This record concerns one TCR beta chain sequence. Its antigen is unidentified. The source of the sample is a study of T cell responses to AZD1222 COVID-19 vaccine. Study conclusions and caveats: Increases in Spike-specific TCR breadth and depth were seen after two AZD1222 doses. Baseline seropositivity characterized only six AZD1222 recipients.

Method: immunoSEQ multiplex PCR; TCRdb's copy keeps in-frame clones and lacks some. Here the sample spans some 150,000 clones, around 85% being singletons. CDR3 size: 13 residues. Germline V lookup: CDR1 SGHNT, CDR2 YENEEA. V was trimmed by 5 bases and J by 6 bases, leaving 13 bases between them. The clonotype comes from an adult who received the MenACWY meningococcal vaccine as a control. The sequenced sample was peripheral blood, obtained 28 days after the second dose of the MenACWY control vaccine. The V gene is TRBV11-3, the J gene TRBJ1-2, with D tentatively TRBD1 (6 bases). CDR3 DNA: TGTGCCAGCAGCCCCACAGGGAGCAATGGCTACACCTTC. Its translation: CASSPTGSNGYTF.